This T cell receptor beta chain was recorded in a study of CD8 T cells in ankylosing spondylitis. Study outcomes and limitations: What appeared characteristic of ankylosing spondylitis blood was a TCR beta motif of fewer than ten highly homologous variants.

The CDR3 length is 12 residues. Germline V lookup: CDR1 SGHRS, CDR2 YFSETQ. Trimming shortened V by 4 bases and J by 3 bases, and 8 bases separated the two germline ends. In its sample, this clonotype was seen many times. Its cognate antigen is unknown. From the 5' RACE reads, TCRdb called clonotypes with MiXCR, one entry per CDR3 protein. The data contain around 890,000 distinct CDR3 sequences, over 9.5% of them singletons. V usage is TRBV5-1 and J usage is TRBJ2-7; D is unresolved. The material sequenced was blood, either unsorted or a sorted T cell fraction (not recorded which). The sequence came from a male donor with ankylosing spondylitis. The CDR3 is CASSTSRYEQYF. The CDR3, as DNA: TGCGCCAGCAGCACGAGTCGCTACGAGCAGTACTTC.